The table lists the clone carrying this T cell receptor (beta chain) with many counts. Its antigen is undetermined. V was pared by 4 bases and J by 1 base, with 8 bases between. Germline assignment: CDR1 SGHDT and CDR2 YYEEEE. This CDR3 contains 13 residues. The source of the sample is a study of tumor and adjacent non-tumor tissue in lung cancer. Findings and caveats of the study: Tumor TCR diversity, when higher, was linked to shorter survival.

TCRbeta libraries were built with three rounds of nested PCR, modified from ARM-PCR. MiXCR, applied by TCRdb to the multiplex PCR reads, yields one record per CDR3 protein. This sample has about 70,000 distinct CDR3 sequences; roughly 72% occur once, and the top ten carry 28%. No cell sorting was done before RNA was extracted from the tissue. Sequencing was done on a sample of lung tumor tissue. V gene TRBV5-6 combines with J gene TRBJ1-1; D gene unclear. The receptor comes from a man aged 60 to 69 with non-small cell lung cancer. The CDR3 is CASSGTENTEAFF. Here the CDR3 DNA reads TGTGCCAGCAGCGGAACAGAGAACACTGAAGCTTTCTTT.